This note documents a single T cell receptor beta chain sequence. Its antigen specificity is not known. No much larger clonotype is one base removed from it; base qualities were not supplied. The protocol used for the library was 5' RACE. The sequencer was an Illumina HiSeq 2500. A second PCR of about 6 to 11 cycles was run with a J-beta primer mix and a sample-barcoded 5' primer. Each TCR beta cDNA molecule received a unique molecular identifier from a template-switch 5' adaptor carrying 12 random nucleotides. At least 2.5 million CDR3-containing paired-end reads were obtained from each sample. First-strand cDNA was synthesized from all RNA with the Mint cDNA synthesis kit, primed by a TRBC-specific oligonucleotide. Following uracil-DNA glycosylase treatment, all cDNA underwent a first 18-cycle PCR with the universal primers M1SS and BC2_uni_R. The original pipeline was this. Each sample was normalized by randomly selecting 1 million high-quality reads, each carrying a distinct molecular identifier. Reads with shared molecular identifiers were discarded instead of being binned into consensus sequences. MiTCR, with a Q25 quality threshold and the strictest error-elimination algorithm, was used for CDR3 identification, clonotype clustering and error correction. A nonparametric unseen species model with Euler transformation was used to estimate a lower bound on total TCR beta diversity. TCRdb itself trimmed the public reads at Q25 with fastp, ran MiXCR and retained productive beta chains. Rows with one shared CDR3 protein collapse into an entry with the most common genes and DNA. The V and J calls reflect TCRdb's pipeline rather than the authors' work. Across this sample there are about 1.6 million distinct CDR3 sequences, with 30% to 40% seen only once. The leading ten clones occupy about 11% of the sample.

This sample stems from a study of blood T cells in healthy people across ages (dated by TCRdb to the mid-2010s). For the wider study: Template switching captured roughly one uniquely barcoded TCR beta cDNA molecule per two T cells in model experiments. Using deep sequencing normalized with unique cDNA molecular identifiers, the study measured how TCR beta repertoire diversity changes with age. To avoid experimental bias, donors of different ages were spread randomly across the sequencing lanes. The study analyzed two additional independent replicas of 1 million unique cDNA reads from the same blood draw for two donors, one aged 18 to 30 and one aged 80 or older. The donors were divided into four age groups: young (average around 16 years), middle-aged (about 40), aged (about 60) and long-lived (about 90).

Findings and caveats that apply to the study as a whole: Compared with the aged group, the long-lived group had more naive CD4+ T cells, fewer expanded clones and increased TCR diversity, suggesting age selection. The percentage of naive T cells measured by flow cytometry correlated strongly with observed TCR beta diversity. As age increased, observed TCR beta diversity per million T cells dropped in a roughly linear way, and a significant reduction was already evident by age roughly 36. The CMV infection status of donors was not known, potentially confounding age-related changes in expanded clonotypes. Estimates of total diversity based on one million sequenced T cells were regarded as lower bounds and as underestimates. Since profiling was done on bulk unsorted PBMCs, naive and antigen-experienced compartments could not be conclusively compared.

Donors were 39 systemically healthy Caucasian individuals from Russia aged 6 to 90 years. Each donor gave about 10 milliliters of peripheral blood, drawn into EDTA-treated Vacutainer tubes. Ficoll-Paque density-gradient centrifugation was used to isolate PBMCs, with at least 6.5 million obtained per sample. Total RNA, at least 6 micrograms per sample, was extracted from PBMCs with Trizol reagent. For every donor, an aliquot of PBMCs went through flow cytometry to measure the percentages of naive CD45RAhigh/CD27high T cells. The trim is 0 bases for V and 0 bases for J, with a gap of 12 bases between the germline ends. CDR1 and CDR2 are read off the germline V gene as MGHRA and YSYEKL. From the cysteine up to the phenylalanine, the CDR3 has a length of 17 residues. CDR3 DNA is the only sequence kept; it has 51 bases, read in frame from the first base.

The chain couples TRBV4-1 to TRBJ1-5, with no D gene named confidently. The sequenced sample was blood. This sequence originates from a woman aged 25 to 45 in good health. The DNA sequence reads TGCGCCAGCAGCCAAGATCGCCGGATTAATAGCAATCAGCCCCAGCATTTT. Its translation is CASSQDRRINSNQPQHF.